This T cell receptor (beta chain) is from a study of tumor-infiltrating lymphocytes in primary liver carcinoma. The overall study: Patients, male and female, were 30 to 69 years old.

Between roughly 17 and 30 mg of unsorted bulk tissue served as the source from which RNA and DNA were co-extracted. As concerns this clonotype: Its ends do not fully match the called genes, so a read error is possible.

CDR1 MGHRA and CDR2 YSYEKL come from the germline V gene. This CDR3 region has 18 residues. From around 500 ng total RNA, TCR beta cDNA was generated with a primer in the constant region. Each TCR beta library was derived from three nested multiplex PCR rounds that employed slightly modified ARM-PCR. In the first two PCR rounds, TRBV1-TRBV30 forward primers were paired with a C-beta reverse primer, and each round lasted about 9 cycles. MiXCR, run by TCRdb on the multiplex PCR reads, gives a single entry per CDR3 protein. The table has around 71,000 distinct CDR3 sequences, 71% seen once. The V and J genes are TRBV4-1 and TRBJ1-2; D gene uncertain. The sample consisted of liver tumor tissue from sampling region 4. The subset was: tumor region T4, right-lateral pole. The origin of this receptor is a woman in her sixties with primary liver carcinoma and hepatitis B virus infection. The DNA for the CDR3 is TGCGCCAGCGGCCAAGGCGGGGTCAGCCACCTCAGACCCTATAGCTACACCTTC. Translation: CASGQGGVSHLRPYSYTF.